The text below deals with one TCR beta chain. Sequencing was performed with immunoSEQ multiplex PCR; in TCRdb, only in-frame clones are kept and a portion is missing. Of more than 90,000 clones in the sample, approximately 96% are singletons; the top ten hold roughly 0.22%. This sample is drawn from a study of technical replicates of blood from a handful of donors. This CDR3 region has 14 residues. The germline V gene encodes CDR1 SGDLS and CDR2 YYNGEE. V lost 8 bases, J lost 3 bases, and 7 bases stayed unmatched. Sequenced input: T cells isolated from PBMCs. The clonotype originates from a human donor in good health. The gene calls are TRBV9 and TRBJ2-3; TRBD2 matches 9 bases. The CDR3 DNA follows: TGTGCCAGTACCGGACTAGCGTTTACAGATACGCAGTATTTT. This translates into CASTGLAFTDTQYF.